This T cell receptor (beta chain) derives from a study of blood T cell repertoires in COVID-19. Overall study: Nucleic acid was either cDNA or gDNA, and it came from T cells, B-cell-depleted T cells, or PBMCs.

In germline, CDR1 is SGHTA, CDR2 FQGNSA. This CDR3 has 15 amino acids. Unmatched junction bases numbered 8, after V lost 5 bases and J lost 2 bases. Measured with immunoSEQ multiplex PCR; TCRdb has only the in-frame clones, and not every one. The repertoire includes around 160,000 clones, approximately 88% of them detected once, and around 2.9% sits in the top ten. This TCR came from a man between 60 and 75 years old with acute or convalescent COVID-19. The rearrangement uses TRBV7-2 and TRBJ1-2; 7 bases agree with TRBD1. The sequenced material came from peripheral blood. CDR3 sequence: CASSLHRGPNYGYTF. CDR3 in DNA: TGTGCCAGCAGCCTCCACAGGGGTCCCAACTATGGCTACACCTTC.